This T cell receptor beta chain was obtained from a study of beta chain features in type 1 diabetes. Expressed TCRB transcripts were sequenced because the isolated RNA had all been reverse transcribed beforehand. The assay was immunoSEQ multiplex PCR, and TCRdb's table has in-frame clones only and misses some. The sample includes 300,000 to 400,000 clones, 6.5% to 10% of them seen just once. This CDR3 is built from 14 residues. The V segment lost 7 bases and the J segment 0 bases; nucleotides outside the gene matches: 5. The germline V gene encodes CDR1 SGHAT and CDR2 FQNNGV. This clone occurred a few times.

The TCR comes from a woman aged 18-30 years in good health. The sequenced sample was central memory CD4+ T cells from blood. This chain connects TRBV11-2 to TRBJ2-7; 8 bases fit TRBD1. CDR3 protein: CASTQGESSYEQYF. The CDR3 nucleotides read TGTGCCAGCACACAGGGGGAGAGCTCCTACGAGCAGTACTTC.